This T cell receptor beta chain was observed in a study of identical twins. The CDR3 sequence is 14 residues long. V was pared by 5 bases and J by 6 bases, with 16 bases between. Template switching, a step in the protocol, added a universal primer site, and cDNA carried unique molecular identifiers. Via MiXCR, TCRdb re-called the 5' RACE reads, giving one row per CDR3 protein. Among 1.5 million to 2 million distinct CDR3 sequences, less than 35% were seen once, and the ten largest hold under 0.35%. Study conclusions and caveats: Out-of-frame alpha sequences that twins shared showed excess low generation probability.

Turning to this clonotype: The target antigen is unknown.

The rearrangement joins TRBV12-3 or TRBV12-4 to TRBJ2-5, with D possibly called TRBD1 or TRBD2 (6 bases each). The source material was cord blood. The TCR originated in a newborn girl in good health. In DNA, the CDR3 is TGTGCCAGCAGTCCCTTGGGGGGCGTGAAGACCCAGTACTTC. Amino acid sequence: CASSPLGGVKTQYF.